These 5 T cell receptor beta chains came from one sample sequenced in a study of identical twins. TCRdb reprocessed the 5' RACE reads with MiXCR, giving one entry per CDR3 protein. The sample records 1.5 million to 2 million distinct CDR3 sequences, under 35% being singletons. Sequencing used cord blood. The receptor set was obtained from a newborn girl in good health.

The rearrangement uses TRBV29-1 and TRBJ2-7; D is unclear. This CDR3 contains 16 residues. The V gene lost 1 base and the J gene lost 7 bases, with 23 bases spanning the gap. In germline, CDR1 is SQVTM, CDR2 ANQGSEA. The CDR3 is CSVEGVWRGNPNEQYF. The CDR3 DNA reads TGCAGCGTTGAAGGGGTATGGCGTGGGAACCCCAATGAGCAGTACTTC.

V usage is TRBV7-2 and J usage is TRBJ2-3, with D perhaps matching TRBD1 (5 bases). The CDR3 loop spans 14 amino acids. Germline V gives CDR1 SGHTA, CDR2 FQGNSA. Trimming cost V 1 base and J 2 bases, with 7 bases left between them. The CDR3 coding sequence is TGTGCCAGCAGCTTAGACGGACACACAGATACGCAGTATTTT. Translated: CASSLDGHTDTQYF.

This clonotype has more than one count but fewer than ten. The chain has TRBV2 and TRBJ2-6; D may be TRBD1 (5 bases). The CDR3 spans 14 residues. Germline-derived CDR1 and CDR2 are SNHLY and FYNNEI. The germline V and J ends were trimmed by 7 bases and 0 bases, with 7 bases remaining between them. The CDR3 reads CASTGHSGANVLTF. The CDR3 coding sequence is TGTGCCAGCACAGGGCACTCTGGGGCCAACGTCCTGACTTTC. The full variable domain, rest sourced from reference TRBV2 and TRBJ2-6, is EPEVTQTPSHQVTQMGQEVILRCVPISNHLYFYWYRQILGQKVEFLVSFYNNEISEKSEIFDDQFSVERPDGSNFTLKIRSTKLEDSAMYFCASTGHSGANVLTFGAGSRLTVL.

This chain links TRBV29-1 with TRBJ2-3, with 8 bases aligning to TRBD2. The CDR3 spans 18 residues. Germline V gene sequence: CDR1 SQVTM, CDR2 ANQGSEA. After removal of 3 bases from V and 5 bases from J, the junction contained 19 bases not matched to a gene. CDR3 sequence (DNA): TGCAGCGTTGAGGCATTAGCGGGGAATCTCGGTACGGAAGATACGCAGTATTTT. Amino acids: CSVEALAGNLGTEDTQYF.

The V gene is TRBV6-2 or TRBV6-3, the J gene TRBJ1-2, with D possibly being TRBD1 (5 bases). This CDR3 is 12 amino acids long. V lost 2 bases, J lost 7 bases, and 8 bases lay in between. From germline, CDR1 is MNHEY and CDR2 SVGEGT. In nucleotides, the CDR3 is TGTGCCAGCAGTTACGCCGGGGCTGGCTACACCTTC. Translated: CASSYAGAGYTF.